This T cell receptor beta chain was recovered during a study of post-analysis software for immune sequencing data. The wider study: Relapsing-remitting, secondary progressive and progressive-relapsing multiple sclerosis were all included among the disease courses.

This CDR3 is built from 15 residues. The V end was cut by 0 bases, the J end by 8 bases, with 16 bases between. CDR1 and CDR2 from the germline V gene are SGHAT and FQNNGV. Regarding the study as a whole: Comparison with controls showed significantly lower normalized Chao1 diversity in multiple sclerosis patients. The study found TRBV5-6, TRBV5-1 and TRBV20-1 among several TRBV segments more frequent in patients than controls.

Prepared libraries of TCR beta cDNA carried unique molecular identifiers. TCRdb processed the PCR reads anew with MiXCR; each CDR3 protein has one entry. The data show roughly 540,000 distinct CDR3 sequences, roughly 34% seen once. In its sample, this clonotype was seen once. The target antigen is unknown. The sample taken for sequencing was blood. This sequence originates from a girl younger than 18 with multiple sclerosis. The genes are TRBV11-2 and TRBJ1-2; the D gene is possibly TRBD1 (6 bases). CDR3 sequence reads: CASSLDRRKGGGYTF. The CDR3 bases are TGTGCCAGCAGCTTAGACCGACGTAAGGGGGGAGGCTACACCTTC.